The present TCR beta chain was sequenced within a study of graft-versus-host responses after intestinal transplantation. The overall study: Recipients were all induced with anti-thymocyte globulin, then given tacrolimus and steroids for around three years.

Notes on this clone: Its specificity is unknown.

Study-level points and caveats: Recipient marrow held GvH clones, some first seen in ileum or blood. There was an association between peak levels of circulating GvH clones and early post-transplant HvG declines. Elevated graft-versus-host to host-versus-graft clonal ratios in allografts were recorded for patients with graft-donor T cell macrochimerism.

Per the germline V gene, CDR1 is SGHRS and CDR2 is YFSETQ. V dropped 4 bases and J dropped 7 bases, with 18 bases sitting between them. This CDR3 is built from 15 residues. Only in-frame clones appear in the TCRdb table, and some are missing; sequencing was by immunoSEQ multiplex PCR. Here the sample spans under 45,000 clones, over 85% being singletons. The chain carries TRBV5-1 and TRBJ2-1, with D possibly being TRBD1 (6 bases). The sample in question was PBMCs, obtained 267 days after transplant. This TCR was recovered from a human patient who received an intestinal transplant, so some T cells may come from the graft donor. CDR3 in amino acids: CASSPDWGLKNEQFF. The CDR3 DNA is TGCGCCAGCAGCCCGGACTGGGGGCTTAAGAATGAGCAGTTCTTC.